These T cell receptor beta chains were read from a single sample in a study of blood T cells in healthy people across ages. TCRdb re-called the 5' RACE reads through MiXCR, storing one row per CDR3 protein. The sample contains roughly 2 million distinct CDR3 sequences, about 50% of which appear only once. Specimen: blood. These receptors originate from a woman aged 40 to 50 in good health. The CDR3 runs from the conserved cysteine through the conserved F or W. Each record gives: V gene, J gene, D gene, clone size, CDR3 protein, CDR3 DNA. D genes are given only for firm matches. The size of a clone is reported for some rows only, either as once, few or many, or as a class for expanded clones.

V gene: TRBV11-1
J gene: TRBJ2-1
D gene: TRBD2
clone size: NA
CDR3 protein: CASSVGTSGATEQFF
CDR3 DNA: TGTGCCAGCAGCGTAGGGACTAGCGGGGCGACTGAGCAGTTCTTC

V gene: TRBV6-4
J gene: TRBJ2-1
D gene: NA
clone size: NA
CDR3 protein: CTTKGTYNEQFF
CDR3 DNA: TGTACCACCAAGGGGACCTACAATGAGCAGTTCTTC

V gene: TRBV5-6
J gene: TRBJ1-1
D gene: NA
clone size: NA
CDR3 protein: CASSAVEESYEAFF
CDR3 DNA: TGTGCCAGCAGCGCCGTTGAGGAGAGCTATGAAGCTTTCTTT

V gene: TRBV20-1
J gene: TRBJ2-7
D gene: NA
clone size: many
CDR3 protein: CSARPGPEQYF
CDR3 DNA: TGCAGTGCTAGACCTGGTCCCGAGCAGTACTTC

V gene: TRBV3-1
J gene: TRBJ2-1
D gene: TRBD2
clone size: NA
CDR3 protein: CASSQDGGSGDNEQFF
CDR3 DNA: TGTGCCAGCAGCCAAGACGGGGGTAGCGGGGACAATGAGCAGTTCTTC

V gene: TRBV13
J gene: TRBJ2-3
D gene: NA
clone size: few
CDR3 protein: CASSFPSRGGTQYF
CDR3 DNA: TGTGCCAGCAGCTTTCCGTCGAGAGGCGGTACGCAGTATTTT

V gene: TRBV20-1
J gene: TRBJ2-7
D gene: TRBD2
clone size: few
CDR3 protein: CSAKTGTSIYEQYF
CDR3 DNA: TGCAGTGCTAAGACCGGGACTAGCATCTACGAGCAGTACTTC

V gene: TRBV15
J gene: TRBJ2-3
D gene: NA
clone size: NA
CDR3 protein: CATSRAPGQGTDTQYF
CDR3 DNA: TGTGCCACCAGCAGGGCTCCGGGACAAGGCACAGATACGCAGTATTTT

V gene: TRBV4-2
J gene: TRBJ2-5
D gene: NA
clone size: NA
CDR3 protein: CASSQEEGAAGTQYF
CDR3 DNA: TGTGCCAGCAGCCAAGAAGAAGGTGCTGCTGGGACCCAGTACTTC

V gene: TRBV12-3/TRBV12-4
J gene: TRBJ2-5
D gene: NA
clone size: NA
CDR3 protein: CASSLSFLEPATRQETQYF
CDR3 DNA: TGTGCCAGCAGTTTAAGTTTCCTGGAACCGGCGACACGTCAAGAGACCCAGTACTTC

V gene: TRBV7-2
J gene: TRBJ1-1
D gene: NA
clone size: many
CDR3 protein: CASSFQGNTEAFF
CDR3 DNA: TGTGCCAGCAGCTTTCAGGGGAACACTGAAGCTTTCTTT

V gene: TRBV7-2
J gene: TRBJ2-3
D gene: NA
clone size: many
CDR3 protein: CASSPGVAFTDTQYF
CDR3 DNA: TGTGCCAGCAGCCCCGGGGTAGCGTTTACAGATACGCAGTATTTT

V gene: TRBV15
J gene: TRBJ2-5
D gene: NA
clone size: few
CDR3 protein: CATSRDVSGETQYF
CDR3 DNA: TGTGCCACCAGCAGAGATGTCTCAGGGGAGACCCAGTACTTC

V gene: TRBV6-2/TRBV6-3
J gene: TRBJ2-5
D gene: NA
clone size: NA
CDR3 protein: CATKGGIDSIQETQYF
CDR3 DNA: TGTGCGACCAAAGGGGGTATAGACAGTATCCAAGAGACCCAGTACTTC

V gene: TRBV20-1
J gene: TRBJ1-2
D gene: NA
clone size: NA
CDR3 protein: CSASAGTSYGYTF
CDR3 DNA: TGCAGTGCTAGCGCCGGGACTTCCTATGGCTACACCTTC

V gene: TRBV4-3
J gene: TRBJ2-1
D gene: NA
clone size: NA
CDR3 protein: CASSQDAPGAGENNEQFF
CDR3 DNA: TGCGCCAGCAGCCAAGATGCCCCAGGGGCGGGGGAGAACAATGAGCAGTTCTTC

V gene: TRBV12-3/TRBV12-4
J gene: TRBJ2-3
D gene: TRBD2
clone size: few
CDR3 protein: CASSSPGSSGGADTQYF
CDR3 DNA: TGTGCCAGCAGTTCCCCCGGTTCGAGCGGGGGGGCGGATACGCAGTATTTT

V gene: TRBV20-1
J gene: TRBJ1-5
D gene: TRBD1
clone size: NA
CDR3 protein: CSAKLRGNQPQHF
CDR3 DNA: TGCAGTGCTAAACTCAGGGGGAACCAGCCCCAGCATTTT

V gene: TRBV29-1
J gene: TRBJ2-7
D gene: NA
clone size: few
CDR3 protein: CSVEDGAVQSSYEQYF
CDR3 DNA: TGCAGCGTTGAAGATGGGGCGGTTCAGAGCTCCTACGAGCAGTACTTC

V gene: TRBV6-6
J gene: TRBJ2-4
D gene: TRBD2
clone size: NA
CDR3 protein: CASTDGGVFDIQYF
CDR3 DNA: TGTGCCAGCACCGATGGGGGGGTTTTCGACATTCAGTACTTC

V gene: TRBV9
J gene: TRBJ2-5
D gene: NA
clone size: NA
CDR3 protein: CASSPLPRSHQETQYF
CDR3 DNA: TGTGCCAGCAGCCCACTACCGCGGTCCCACCAAGAGACCCAGTACTTC

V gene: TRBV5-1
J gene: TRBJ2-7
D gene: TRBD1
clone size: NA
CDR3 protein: CASSQIRTGGYEQYF
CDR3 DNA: TGCGCCAGCAGCCAGATCAGGACAGGGGGCTACGAGCAGTACTTC

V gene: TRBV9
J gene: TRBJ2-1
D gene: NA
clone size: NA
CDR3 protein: CASSVDPSLRPYNEQLF
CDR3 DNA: TGTGCCAGCAGCGTAGACCCCAGCCTCCGGCCCTACAATGAGCAGTTATTC

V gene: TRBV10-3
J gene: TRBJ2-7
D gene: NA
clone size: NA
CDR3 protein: CAISEGQDTSYEQYF
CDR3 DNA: TGTGCCATCAGTGAAGGGCAGGACACTTCCTACGAGCAGTACTTC

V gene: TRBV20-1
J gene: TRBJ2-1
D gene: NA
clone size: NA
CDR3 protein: CSLKNYNEYSYNEQFF
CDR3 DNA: TGCAGCCTTAAGAACTACAACGAATACTCCTACAATGAGCAGTTCTTC

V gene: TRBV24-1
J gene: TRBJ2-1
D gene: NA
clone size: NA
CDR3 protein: CATSDAGTVNEQFF
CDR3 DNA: TGTGCCACCAGTGATGCCGGGACGGTGAATGAGCAGTTCTTC

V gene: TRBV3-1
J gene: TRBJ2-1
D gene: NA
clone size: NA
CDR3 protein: CASSRGQPGNEQFF
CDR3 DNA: TGTGCCAGCAGCCGAGGACAGCCTGGGAATGAGCAGTTCTTC

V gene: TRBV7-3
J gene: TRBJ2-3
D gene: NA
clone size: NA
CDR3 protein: CASSRTRGTDAQYF
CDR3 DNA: TGTGCCAGCAGCCGTACTAGGGGCACAGATGCGCAGTATTTT

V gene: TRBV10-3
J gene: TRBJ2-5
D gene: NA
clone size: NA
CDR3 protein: CAISSKGLETQYF
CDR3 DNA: TGTGCCATCAGTAGTAAGGGTCTGGAGACCCAGTACTTC

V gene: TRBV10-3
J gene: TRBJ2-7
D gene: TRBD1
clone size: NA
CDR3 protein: CASASTGARYEQYF
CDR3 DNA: TGTGCCTCCGCCTCGACAGGGGCGCGCTACGAGCAGTACTTC

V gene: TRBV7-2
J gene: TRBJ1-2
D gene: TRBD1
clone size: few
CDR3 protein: CASSSKGALGYTF
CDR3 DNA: TGTGCCAGCAGCTCGAAGGGGGCGCTCGGCTACACCTTC

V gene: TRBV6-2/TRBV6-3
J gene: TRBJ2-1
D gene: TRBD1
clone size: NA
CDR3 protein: CASSSGTAFSYNEQFF
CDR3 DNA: TGTGCCAGCAGTTCCGGGACAGCGTTCTCCTACAATGAGCAGTTCTTC

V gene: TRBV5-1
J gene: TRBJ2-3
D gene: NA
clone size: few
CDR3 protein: CASSLARRGTDTQYF
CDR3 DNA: TGCGCCAGCAGCTTGGCCCGAAGGGGGACAGATACGCAGTATTTT

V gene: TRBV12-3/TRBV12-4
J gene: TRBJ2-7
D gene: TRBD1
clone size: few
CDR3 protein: CASSSTGASEQYF
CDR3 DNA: TGTGCCAGCAGTTCGACAGGGGCCAGCGAGCAGTACTTC

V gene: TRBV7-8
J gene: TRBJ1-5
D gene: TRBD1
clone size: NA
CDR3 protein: CASSLRGQGKYSNQPQHF
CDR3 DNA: TGTGCCAGCAGCTTACGGGGACAGGGAAAGTATAGCAATCAGCCCCAGCATTTT

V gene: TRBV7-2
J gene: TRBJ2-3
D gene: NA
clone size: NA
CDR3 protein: CASSQPPLGVTQYF
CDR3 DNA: TGTGCCAGCAGCCAACCCCCTTTGGGTGTTACGCAGTATTTT

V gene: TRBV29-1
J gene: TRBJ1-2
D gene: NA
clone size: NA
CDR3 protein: CSVVSANLGGYGYTF
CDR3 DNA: TGCAGCGTTGTCTCGGCTAACCTAGGGGGCTATGGCTACACCTTC

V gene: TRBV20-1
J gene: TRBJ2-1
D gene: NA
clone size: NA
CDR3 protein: CSARDGWDEQFF
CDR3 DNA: TGCAGTGCTAGAGATGGTTGGGATGAGCAGTTCTTC

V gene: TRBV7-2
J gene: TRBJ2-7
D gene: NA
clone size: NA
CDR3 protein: CASSLAGIPYEEYF
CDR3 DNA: TGTGCCAGCAGCTTAGCGGGGATCCCGTACGAGGAGTACTTC

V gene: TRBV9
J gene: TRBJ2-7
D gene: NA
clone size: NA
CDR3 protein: CASSVAITAEQYF
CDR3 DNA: TGTGCCAGCAGCGTAGCCATAACTGCGGAGCAGTACTTC

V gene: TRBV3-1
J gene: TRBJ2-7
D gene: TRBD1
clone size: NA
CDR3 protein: CASRMGQKSSYEQYF
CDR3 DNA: TGTGCCAGCAGAATGGGACAGAAAAGTTCCTACGAGCAGTACTTC

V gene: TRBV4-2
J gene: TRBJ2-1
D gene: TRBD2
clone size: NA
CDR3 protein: CASTTSGGLNEQFF
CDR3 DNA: TGTGCCAGCACCACTAGCGGGGGGTTGAATGAGCAGTTCTTC

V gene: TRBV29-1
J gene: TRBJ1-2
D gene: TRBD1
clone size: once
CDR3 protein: CSVLTGEGYTF
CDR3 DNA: TGCAGCGTACTAACAGGGGAGGGCTACACCTTC

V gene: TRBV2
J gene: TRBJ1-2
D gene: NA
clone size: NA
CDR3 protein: CASSCERQTDYTF
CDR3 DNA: TGTGCCAGCAGCTGCGAACGACAGACGGACTACACCTTC

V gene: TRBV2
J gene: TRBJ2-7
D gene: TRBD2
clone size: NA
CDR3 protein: CARSEALAGKYF
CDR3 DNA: TGTGCCAGGAGTGAAGCTCTAGCGGGGAAGTACTTC

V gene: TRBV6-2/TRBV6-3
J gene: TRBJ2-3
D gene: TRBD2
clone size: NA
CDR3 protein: CASSYSREGTDTQYF
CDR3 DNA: TGTGCCAGCAGTTACTCAAGGGAGGGAACAGATACGCAGTATTTT

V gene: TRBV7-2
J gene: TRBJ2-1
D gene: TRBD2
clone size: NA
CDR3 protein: CASSLASGGSGGFF
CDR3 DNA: TGTGCCAGCAGCTTAGCTAGCGGGGGGTCTGGGGGGTTCTTC

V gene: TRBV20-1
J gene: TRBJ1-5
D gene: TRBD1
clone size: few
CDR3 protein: CSARTGTNAGNQPQHF
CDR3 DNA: TGCAGTGCGAGGACAGGGACGAACGCCGGCAATCAGCCCCAGCATTTT

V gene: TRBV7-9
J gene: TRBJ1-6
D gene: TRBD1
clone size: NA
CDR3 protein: CASSRRDRGGSFSNSPLHF
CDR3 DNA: TGTGCCAGCAGCCGCCGGGACAGGGGGGGGTCTTTCTCGAATTCACCCCTCCACTTT

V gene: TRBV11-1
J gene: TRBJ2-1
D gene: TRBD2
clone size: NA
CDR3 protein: CASSLFSGSFNEQFF
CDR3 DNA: TGTGCCAGCAGCTTATTTAGCGGGAGTTTCAATGAACAGTTCTTC

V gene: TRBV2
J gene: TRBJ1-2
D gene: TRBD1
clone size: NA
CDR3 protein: CASIYVRTGAQGYTF
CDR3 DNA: TGTGCCAGCATATACGTACGGACAGGGGCACAAGGCTACACCTTC

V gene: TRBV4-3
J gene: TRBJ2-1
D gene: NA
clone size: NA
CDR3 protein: CASSQDRDGYNEQFF
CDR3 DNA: TGCGCCAGCAGTCAAGATAGGGACGGTTACAATGAGCAGTTCTTC

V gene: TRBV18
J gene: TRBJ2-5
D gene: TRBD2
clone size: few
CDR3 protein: CASSPPILAGEETQYF
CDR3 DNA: TGTGCCAGCTCACCACCTATCCTAGCGGGGGAAGAGACCCAGTACTTC

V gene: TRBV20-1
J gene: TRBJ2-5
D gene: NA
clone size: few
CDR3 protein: CSAGSSPQETQYF
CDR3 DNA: TGCAGTGCTGGTTCCTCCCCCCAAGAGACCCAGTACTTC

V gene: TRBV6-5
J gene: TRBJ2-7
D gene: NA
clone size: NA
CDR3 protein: CASSYSRAGLEQYF
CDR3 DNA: TGTGCCAGCAGTTACTCCAGGGCAGGCCTCGAGCAGTACTTC

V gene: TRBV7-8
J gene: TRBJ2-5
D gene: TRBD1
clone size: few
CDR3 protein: CASSRVDRAQETQYF
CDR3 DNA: TGTGCCAGCAGCCGAGTGGACAGGGCACAAGAGACCCAGTACTTC

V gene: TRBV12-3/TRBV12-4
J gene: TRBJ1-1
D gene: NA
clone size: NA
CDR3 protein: CASSLSVRAEAFF
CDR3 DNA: TGTGCCAGCAGTTTATCAGTAAGGGCTGAAGCTTTCTTT

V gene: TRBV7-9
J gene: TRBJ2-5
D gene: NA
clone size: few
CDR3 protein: CASTRGNRETQYF
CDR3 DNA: TGTGCCAGTACCCGGGGGAATAGAGAGACCCAGTACTTC

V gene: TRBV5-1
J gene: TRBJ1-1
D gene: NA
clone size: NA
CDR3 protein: CASSLGAAQMNTEAFF
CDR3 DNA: TGCGCCAGCAGCTTGGGGGCAGCCCAAATGAACACTGAAGCTTTCTTT